This T cell receptor beta chain appears in the sequencing data of a study of OX40 agonist ivuxolimab in advanced cancers. Study summary: Partial response was recorded in three patients: one hepatocellular carcinoma and two cutaneous melanoma cases. Study conclusions and caveats: Mean expanded clone counts were higher in CD8+ than CD4+ T cells.

The data were produced by immunoSEQ multiplex PCR, yet TCRdb's version contains in-frame clones alone and is incomplete. The top ten clones hold 8.5% to 10% of a sample with 70,000 or so clones, more than 85% of them seen once. Systemic immunosuppression or a history of autoimmune disease excluded patients. With respect to this clone: As yet, its antigen is unknown.

This TCR came from an adult with an advanced solid tumor such as melanoma, head and neck, liver or kidney cancer. Sequencing was performed on CD4+ or CD8+ T cells sorted from blood, taken in a trial of the OX40 agonist ivuxolimab.

In DNA, the CDR3 is TGTGCCAGCAGCATACCTCCGGGACCTGGAAACACCATATATTTT. Protein product: CASSIPPGPGNTIYF. The V gene is TRBV7-9, the J gene TRBJ1-3; TRBD1 is a possible D gene (5 bases). Germline loops: CDR1 SEHNR, CDR2 FQNEAQ (reference sequence). V gave up 5 bases and J gave up 2 bases, with 13 bases separating them. CDR3 length equals 15 residues.